This TCR beta chain was recovered during a study of regulatory T cells in long-lasting Graves disease. This clonotype showed up many times. Its antigen is currently unknown. Time point described: newly diagnosed GD, antithyroid drugs for less than 3 months. Extracted PBMC RNA gave rise to the TCR library. Study-level findings and limits: Only peripheral blood was studied, not thyroid tissue. Persistent Graves' patients had lower TCR diversity than newly diagnosed ones.

HTBI primers from iRepertoire and Arm-PCR of CDR3 regions yielded the TCR beta libraries. TCRdb re-analysed the multiplex PCR reads in MiXCR, keeping a single row per CDR3 protein. The sample consists of around 400,000 distinct CDR3 sequences, around 11% of them appearing once. These data were also reused for a study on T cells in Graves' hyperthyroidism and ophthalmopathy. That paper adds: HTBI primers were used for first-round RT-PCR of the TCR CDR3. A model using 13 V-J features told ophthalmopathy apart from stable hyperthyroidism.

The clonotype originates from a woman aged 18 to 35 with Graves disease. The sequences come from peripheral blood mononuclear cells (PBMCs), collected at new diagnosis, from a patient treated with antithyroid drugs.

CDR3 bases: TGCAGTGCTAGGGGGCGGGAGGGCCGGTACGAGCAGTACTTC. Residues: CSARGREGRYEQYF. The rearrangement links TRBV20-1 to TRBJ2-7; 9 bases match TRBD2. CDR1 and CDR2 from the germline V gene are DFQATT and SNEGSKA (reference sequence). CDR3 length equals 14 residues. V lost 3 bases, J lost 4 bases, and 7 bases stayed unmatched.